Listed here are 31 T cell receptor beta chains from one sample, sequenced in a study of blood T cell repertoires in COVID-19. Sequencing was performed with immunoSEQ multiplex PCR; in TCRdb, only in-frame clones are kept and a portion is missing. The table records several thousand clones, roughly nine tenths of them present only once. The specimen was peripheral blood. All receptors come from a man aged 55 to 70 with acute or convalescent COVID-19.

This clone has a single count. The chain combines TRBV7-2 with TRBJ1-5, with D perhaps matching TRBD1 (5 bases). Looked up from germline, CDR1 is SGHTA and CDR2 is FQGNSA. This CDR3 comprises 14 residues. The V gene lost 5 bases and the J gene lost 7 bases, with 15 bases spanning the gap. CDR3 nucleotide sequence: TGTGCCAGCAGCCCGGCGGGGCCCAGCCAGCCCCAGCATTTT. It translates to CASSPAGPSQPQHF.

The J gene is TRBJ2-7, the V gene TRBV16, with 7 bases aligning to TRBD1. V gave up 4 bases and J gave up 2 bases; unmatched junction bases: 5. Per the germline V gene, CDR1 is KGHSY and CDR2 is FQNENV. The CDR3 runs to 14 residues. CDR3 bases: TGTGCCAGCAGCCTAGGACAGGCAACCTACGAGCAGTACGTC. Its protein is CASSLGQATYEQYV.

With regard to this clone: One end of the junction does not line up with germline, which may come from a read error. The genes are TRBV29-1 and TRBJ1-2; D is perhaps TRBD1 (6 bases). Looked up from germline, CDR1 is SQVTM and CDR2 is ANQGSEA. This CDR3 is 8 amino acids long. In DNA, the CDR3 is TGCAGCGGAACAGGGTCGGCCTTC. As protein: CSGTGSAF.

The chain joins TRBV6-2 or TRBV6-3 to TRBJ2-5; D is undetermined. This CDR3 spans 12 amino acids. The ends were cut back, 2 bases at V and 5 bases at J, with 6 bases in the middle. CDR1 MNHEY and CDR2 SVGEGT come from the germline V gene. This chain's CDR3 is CASSYRSETQYF. DNA for the CDR3: TGTGCCAGCAGTTACCGCAGTGAGACCCAGTACTTC.

The chain joins TRBV15 to TRBJ1-2; 7 bases match TRBD1. This CDR3 is 13 amino acids long. V shed 5 bases and J 4 bases; nucleotides not matched to a gene: 4. CDR1 is LNHNV and CDR2 is YYDKDF in the germline V gene (reference sequence). DNA of the CDR3: TGTGCCACCAGCGTAGGGGGCGGCTATGGCTACACCTTC. This gives the protein CATSVGGGYGYTF.

This rearrangement joins TRBV7-9 to TRBJ2-2, with D possibly matching TRBD2 (6 bases). This CDR3 is 16 amino acids long. The germline CDR1 and CDR2 sequences are SEHNR and FQNEAQ (reference sequence). Deletions cut 2 bases from V and 1 base from J, with 11 bases between. The CDR3 spells CASSLTREVNTGELFF. In DNA form, the CDR3 reads TGTGCCAGCAGCTTAACCAGGGAGGTGAACACCGGGGAGCTGTTTTTT.

The chain combines TRBV2 with TRBJ1-2; D is ambiguous. The CDR3 length is 15 residues. Germline CDR1 and CDR2: SNHLY and FYNNEI. The V gene lost 3 bases and the J gene lost 7 bases, with 18 bases spanning the gap. The CDR3 DNA reads as TGTGCCAGCAGTGATTTGGCGGCCTCCTTGAGTGGCTACACCTTC. The encoded protein is CASSDLAASLSGYTF.

This chain uses TRBV19 with TRBJ1-5, with a weak D call TRBD1 (6 bases). CDR3 length: 13 amino acids. The V gene lost 5 bases and the J gene lost 8 bases, with 13 bases spanning the gap. Germline V gene data show CDR1 as LNHDA and CDR2 as SQIVND (reference sequence). CDR3: CASSPQGREPQHF. The CDR3 coding sequence is TGTGCCAGTAGTCCTCAGGGGCGAGAGCCCCAGCATTTT.

The V gene is TRBV6-5, the J gene TRBJ2-7, with a possible D match to TRBD1 (6 bases). The CDR3 has 15 residues. V lost 7 bases and J lost 2, with 18 bases in between. CDR1 MNHEY and CDR2 SVGAGI come from the germline V gene. The DNA for the CDR3 is TGTGCCAGCACCCAAGAGGGGGTGGGTACCTACGAGCAGTACGTC. This encodes CASTQEGVGTYEQYV.

The chain combines TRBV7-9 with TRBJ1-1; 7 bases map to TRBD1. V dropped 0 bases and J dropped 8; count of bases not matched to a gene: 3. The length of the CDR3 is 13 residues. Germline loops: CDR1 SEHNR, CDR2 FQNEAQ (reference sequence). The CDR3 nucleotides read TGTGCCAGCAGCTTAGCGGGGACAGCGGAAGCTTTCTTT. Translation: CASSLAGTAEAFF.

This sequence joins TRBV2 and TRBJ2-5; D may be TRBD1 (6 bases). V was cut by 7 bases and J by 2 bases, with 23 bases left in between. The CDR3 is 17 residues long. Germline V CDR1 and CDR2: SNHLY, FYNNEI. Written as DNA, the CDR3 is TGTGCCAGCAACAACAGGGCCAATGGATATGCTCAAGAGACCCAGTACTTC. Translated, it gives CASNNRANGYAQETQYF.

This chain uses TRBV24-1 with TRBJ1-4; 8 bases are a match to TRBD1. Germline V lookup: CDR1 KGHDR, CDR2 SFDVKD. V lost 9 bases, J lost 11 bases, and 7 bases stayed unmatched. This CDR3 is built from 12 residues. The CDR3 coding sequence is TGTGCCACCTCAGACAGGGGAGAGAAACTGTTTTTT. Its translation is CATSDRGEKLFF.

CDR3 protein: CASSAPDRATIQETQYF. The DNA of the CDR3 is TGTGCCAGCAGCGCCCCGGACAGGGCCACGATACAAGAGACCCAGTACTTC. The V call is TRBV9, the J call TRBJ2-5, with 8 bases matching TRBD1. The V gene end was trimmed by 3 bases and the J gene end by 2 bases; junction bases not matched to a gene: 12. Germline V gene data show CDR1 as SGDLS and CDR2 as YYNGEE. The CDR3 is 17 residues long. Variable domain in full (rest from reference TRBV9 and TRBJ2-5): DSGVTQTPKHLITATGQRVTLRCSPRSGDLSVYWYQQSLDQGLQFLIQYYNGEERAKGNILERFSAQQFPDLHSELNLSSLELGDSALYFCASSAPDRATIQETQYFGPGTRLLVL.

The chain combines TRBV6-2 or TRBV6-3 with TRBJ1-6, with D possibly being TRBD1 (6 bases). This CDR3 has 15 residues. Germline V gives CDR1 MNHEY, CDR2 SVGEGT. With 6 bases removed from V and 7 bases from J, the gap between germline ends came to 16 bases. The CDR3 is CASSQIGQKNSPLHF. The CDR3, as DNA: TGTGCCAGCAGCCAAATCGGACAGAAGAATTCACCCCTCCACTTT.

The genes are TRBV5-1 and TRBJ1-2; 7 bases map to TRBD1. CDR1 is SGHRS and CDR2 is YFSETQ in the germline V gene. V trimming: 5 bases; J trimming: 0 bases; junction bases outside the gene matches: 1. This CDR3 spans 13 amino acids. CDR3 loop: CASRGQTNYGYTF. CDR3 DNA sequence: TGCGCCAGCAGGGGACAGACTAACTATGGCTACACCTTC.

The genes are TRBV19 and TRBJ1-1; 7 bases line up with TRBD1. The CDR3 totals 15 residues. Germline CDR1 LNHDA, CDR2 SQIVND (reference sequence). V shed 4 bases, J shed 3 bases, and the junction held 8 bases outside the gene matches. DNA of the CDR3: TGTGCCAGTAGTACAGGGGGAAGGTTGGACACTGAAGCTTTCTTT. Translated: CASSTGGRLDTEAFF.

The chain has TRBV10-2 and TRBJ1-1; D possibly corresponds to TRBD1 (5 bases). V lost 2 bases, J lost 5 bases, and 9 bases lay in between. This CDR3 has 13 amino acids. From germline, CDR1 is WSHSY and CDR2 SAAADI. CDR3 amino acids: CASSEGGGTEAFF. CDR3 nucleotides: TGCGCCAGCAGTGAGGGTGGGGGGACTGAAGCTTTCTTT.

This clone was detected only once. The J gene is TRBJ2-7, the V gene TRBV4-1; maybe TRBD2 (5 bases). Per germline, CDR1 MGHRA and CDR2 YSYEKL. V was shortened by 1 base and J by 2 bases, with 12 bases between the two germline ends. The CDR3 covers 15 residues. The CDR3 is CASSQVPGGPYEQYV. The DNA of the CDR3 is TGCGCCAGCAGCCAAGTGCCAGGAGGTCCCTACGAGCAGTACGTC.

The chain joins TRBV12-5 to TRBJ2-1; the match to TRBD1 covers 9 bases. CDR1 is LGHNT and CDR2 is FRNRAP in the germline V gene. Trimming removed 0 bases from V and 12 bases from J; junction bases left unmatched: 6. CDR3 size: 14 residues. This chain's CDR3 is CASGLVPPGQGQFF. DNA for the CDR3: TGTGCTAGTGGTTTGGTACCCCCGGGACAGGGGCAGTTCTTC. Filled out from reference TRBV12-5 and TRBJ2-1, the complete variable domain reads DARVTQTPRHKVTEMGQEVTMRCQPILGHNTVFWYRQTMMQGLELLAYFRNRAPLDDSGMPKDRFSAEMPDATLATLKIQPSEPRDSAVYFCASGLVPPGQGQFFGPGTRLTVL.

The V and J genes are TRBV19 and TRBJ1-2; 9 positions match TRBD1. The CDR3 has 13 amino acids. J lost 7 bases, V lost 7 bases, and 7 bases had no gene match. Germline V gene lookup returns CDR1 LNHDA and CDR2 SQIVND (reference sequence). CDR3: CASKYGQGFGYTF. CDR3 in DNA: TGTGCCAGTAAATATGGACAGGGGTTTGGCTACACCTTC.

The CDR3 coding sequence is TGTGCCAGCAGTTACAAAGGACTAGCGATCCAAGAGACCCAGTACTTC. Translated: CASSYKGLAIQETQYF. V usage is TRBV6-5 and J usage is TRBJ2-5, with 9 bases aligning to TRBD2. This CDR3 spans 16 amino acids. Germline CDR1 is MNHEY and CDR2 is SVGAGI. J gave up 1 base and V 2 bases, and 5 bases lay outside the gene matches.

The genes are TRBV4-1 and TRBJ2-1, with D tentatively TRBD2 (7 bases). V lost 1 base and J 4 bases, leaving 14 bases between the germline ends. CDR1 is MGHRA, CDR2 YSYEKL, per germline. This CDR3 is 16 amino acids long. Here the CDR3 reads CASSQVAAGQYNEQFF. The DNA of the CDR3 is TGCGCCAGCAGCCAAGTTGCAGCGGGACAATACAATGAGCAGTTCTTC.

The CDR3 region has the DNA TGTGCCTGGGCGGTTGGCAGGGGAATCTATGGCTACACCTTC. Amino acids: CAWAVGRGIYGYTF. The chain uses TRBV30 and TRBJ1-2; weak D call: TRBD1 (6 bases). This CDR3 is built from 14 residues. Germline assignment: CDR1 GTSNPN and CDR2 SVGIG (reference sequence). With 5 bases removed from V and 4 bases from J, the gap between germline ends came to 17 bases.

The rearrangement uses TRBV5-1 and TRBJ1-6; 9 nucleotides agree with TRBD1. Germline trimming cut 0 bases from V and 10 bases from J; bases unmatched to any gene: 5. The CDR3 has 15 residues. CDR1 SGHRS and CDR2 YFSETQ come from the germline V gene. The CDR3 DNA is TGCGCCAGCAGCTTGGCCAGGGGACAGGGCTCACCCCTCCACTTT. The encoded protein is CASSLARGQGSPLHF.

The chain carries TRBV30 and TRBJ2-1; TRBD2 aligns across 8 bases. V dropped 0 bases and J dropped 1; count of bases not matched to a gene: 8. The CDR3 loop spans 17 amino acids. Germline-derived CDR1 and CDR2 are GTSNPN and SVGIG (reference sequence). The CDR3 DNA follows: TGTGCCTGGAGTGTACCGGGACTAGACGTTTCCTACAATGAGCAGTTCTTC. The encoded protein is CAWSVPGLDVSYNEQFF. Full variable domain (outside the CDR3, taken from reference TRBV30 and TRBJ2-1): SQTIHQWPATLVQPVGSPLSLECTVEGTSNPNLYWYRQAAGRGLQLLFYSVGIGQISSEVPQNLSASRPQDRQFILSSKKLLLSDSGFYLCAWSVPGLDVSYNEQFFGPGTRLTVL.

The rearrangement uses TRBV18 and TRBJ2-1; tentatively, D is TRBD1 (6 bases). Germline V gene lookup returns CDR1 KGHSH and CDR2 LQKENI. The CDR3 contains 16 residues. Trimming cost V 0 bases and J 3 bases, with 12 bases left between them. This CDR3 is CASSPPTGHGYNEQFF. Here the CDR3 DNA reads TGTGCCAGCTCACCACCTACGGGACACGGCTACAATGAGCAGTTCTTC.

The chain carries TRBV15 and TRBJ1-1, with D possibly TRBD1 on 5 matching bases. Per germline, CDR1 LNHNV and CDR2 YYDKDF (reference sequence). Trimming removed 4 bases from V and 6 bases from J, with 24 bases in between. This CDR3 is built from 17 residues. The CDR3 loop is CATSTDNGSPGYSEAFF. In DNA form, the CDR3 reads TGTGCCACCAGCACGGACAATGGGTCCCCAGGGTACTCTGAAGCTTTCTTT.

This chain links TRBV7-2 with TRBJ1-5, with D perhaps TRBD1 (6 bases). The ends were cut back, 4 bases at V and 12 bases at J, with 16 bases in the middle. Per germline, CDR1 SGHTA and CDR2 FQGNSA. The CDR3 extends over 13 amino acids. CDR3 coding DNA: TGTGCCAGCAGCTCCTACGGACAGCGTCTCCAGCATTTT. Encoded protein: CASSSYGQRLQHF.

This clone occurred a few times. The genes are TRBV7-2 and TRBJ2-3; a possible D gene is TRBD2 (6 bases). Trimming shortened V by 5 bases and J by 1 base, and 13 bases separated the two germline ends. This CDR3 contains 15 residues. Germline V gene lookup returns CDR1 SGHTA and CDR2 FQGNSA. CDR3 sequence (DNA): TGTGCCAGCAGCGTTACCGGGAGACGCACAGATACGCAGTATTTT. Translation: CASSVTGRRTDTQYF.

The CDR3 sequence is CASSLAGGTRNEQFF. DNA of the CDR3: TGTGCCAGCAGCTTGGCTGGCGGGACTCGCAATGAGCAGTTCTTC. The V and J genes are TRBV5-4 and TRBJ2-1; the D gene is possibly TRBD2 (6 bases). The CDR3 loop spans 15 amino acids. Deletions cut 0 bases from V and 6 bases from J, with 13 bases between. Germline CDR1 and CDR2: SGHNT and YYREEE (reference sequence).

The table lists this clone with a few counts. V is TRBV27 and J is TRBJ1-4; TRBD1 matches 7 bases. The V gene end was trimmed by 4 bases and the J gene end by 3 bases; junction bases not matched to a gene: 8. This CDR3 spans 16 amino acids. Germline CDR1 MNHEY, CDR2 SMNVEV (reference sequence). CDR3 in amino acids: CASSSRGFAANEKLFF. CDR3 coding DNA: TGTGCCAGCAGTTCCAGGGGGTTCGCGGCTAATGAAAAACTGTTTTTT.